This TCR beta chain was sequenced in a study of T cell responses to AZD1222 COVID-19 vaccine. Findings and caveats of the study: No repertoire was sampled before or during the peak T cell response, only after it. There were mostly white British donors and more females than males, and clonal diversity was possibly underestimated.

The repertoire was sequenced with immunoSEQ multiplex PCR; TCRdb's copy has only in-frame clones and lacks some. The table has tens of thousands of clones, approximately 86% seen once. There are 17 residues in the CDR3. Germline assignment: CDR1 SGDLS and CDR2 YYNGEE. Trimming removed 0 bases from V and 5 bases from J; junction bases left unmatched: 12. As for this clone: Its antigen remains unidentified.

The rearrangement links TRBV9 to TRBJ2-5; 8 nucleotides line up with TRBD2. This TCR derives from an adult in good health. The sequenced sample was peripheral blood, obtained on day 0 of AZD1222 vaccination. CDR3 protein: CASSVGNSGNLGETQYF. CDR3 coding DNA: TGTGCCAGCAGCGTAGGCAATAGCGGGAACCTAGGGGAGACCCAGTACTTC.